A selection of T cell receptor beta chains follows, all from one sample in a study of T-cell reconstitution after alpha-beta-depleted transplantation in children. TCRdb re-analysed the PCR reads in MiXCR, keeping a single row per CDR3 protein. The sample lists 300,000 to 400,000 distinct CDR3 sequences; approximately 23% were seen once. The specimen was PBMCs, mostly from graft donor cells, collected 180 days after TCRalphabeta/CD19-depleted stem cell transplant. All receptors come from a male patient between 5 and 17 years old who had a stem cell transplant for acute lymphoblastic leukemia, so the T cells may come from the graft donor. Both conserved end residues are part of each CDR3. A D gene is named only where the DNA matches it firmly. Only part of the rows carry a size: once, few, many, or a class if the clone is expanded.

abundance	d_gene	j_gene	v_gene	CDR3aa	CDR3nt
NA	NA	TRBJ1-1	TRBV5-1	CASSLVRGWNTEAFF	TGCGCCAGCAGCTTGGTTAGGGGGTGGAACACTGAAGCTTTCTTT
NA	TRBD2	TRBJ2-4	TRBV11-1	CASSYSGIIAKNIQYF	TGTGCCAGCAGCTATAGCGGGATAATAGCCAAAAACATTCAGTACTTC
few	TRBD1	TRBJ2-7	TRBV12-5	CASGLDRERDEQYF	TGTGCTAGTGGCCTCGACAGGGAAAGGGACGAGCAGTACTTC
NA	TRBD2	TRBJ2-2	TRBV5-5	CASSPGLAGDTGELFF	TGTGCCAGCAGCCCGGGACTAGCGGGAGACACCGGGGAGCTGTTTTTT
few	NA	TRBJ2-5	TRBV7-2	CASSPRPQETQYF	TGTGCCAGCAGCCCACGACCCCAAGAGACCCAGTACTTC
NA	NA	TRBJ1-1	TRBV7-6	CASSLVPLGTEAFF	TGTGCCAGCAGCTTAGTGCCTCTGGGCACTGAAGCTTTCTTT
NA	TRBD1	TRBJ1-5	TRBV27	CASSLRRTGSGNQPQHF	TGTGCCAGCAGTTTAAGGAGGACAGGCTCTGGCAATCAGCCCCAGCATTTT
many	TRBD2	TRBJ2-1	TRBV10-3	CAISPRGVTIYNEQFF	TGTGCCATCAGTCCGCGGGGGGTAACTATATACAATGAGCAGTTCTTC
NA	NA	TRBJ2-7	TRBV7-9	CASSLNIRDNSSYEQYF	TGTGCCAGCAGCCTCAATATAAGGGACAACAGCTCCTACGAGCAGTACTTC
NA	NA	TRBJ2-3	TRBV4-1	CASSQQGTSTDTQYF	TGCGCCAGCAGCCAGCAGGGCACTAGCACAGATACGCAGTATTTT
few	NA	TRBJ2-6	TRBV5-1	CASSDGAGANVLTF	TGCGCCAGCAGTGACGGGGCTGGGGCCAACGTCCTGACTTTC
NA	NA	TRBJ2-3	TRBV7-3	CASSLRHLGPTDTQYF	TGTGCCAGCAGCTTAAGGCACCTGGGGCCTACAGATACGCAGTATTTT
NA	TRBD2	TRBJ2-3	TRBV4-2	CASSRLAGARDTQYF	TGTGCCAGCAGTAGACTAGCGGGAGCCCGAGATACGCAGTATTTT
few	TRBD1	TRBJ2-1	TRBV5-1	CASSLLEGANEQFF	TGCGCCAGCAGCTTGCTCGAGGGGGCTAATGAGCAGTTCTTC
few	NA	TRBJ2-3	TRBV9	CASSDHGARTDTQYF	TGTGCCAGCAGCGACCACGGGGCGCGCACAGATACGCAGTATTTT
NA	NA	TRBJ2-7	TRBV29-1	CSVVRAVGSYEQYF	TGCAGCGTTGTCCGGGCCGTAGGGTCCTACGAGCAGTACTTC
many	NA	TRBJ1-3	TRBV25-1	CASSPGTVSGNTIYF	TGTGCCAGCAGTCCGGGGACGGTCTCTGGAAACACCATATATTTT
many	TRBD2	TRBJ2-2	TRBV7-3	CASSRTSAPTGELFF	TGTGCCAGCAGCCGAACTAGCGCACCTACCGGGGAGCTGTTTTTT
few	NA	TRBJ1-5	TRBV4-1	CASSQEWRISNQPQHF	TGCGCCAGCAGTCAAGAATGGCGTATTAGCAATCAGCCCCAGCATTTT
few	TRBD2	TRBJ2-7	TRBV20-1	CSARMLAGGTPYEQYF	TGCAGTGCTAGGATGCTAGCGGGAGGGACACCCTACGAGCAGTACTTC
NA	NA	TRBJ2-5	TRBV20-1	CSAHGPRQETQYF	TGCAGTGCTCATGGCCCTCGCCAAGAGACCCAGTACTTC
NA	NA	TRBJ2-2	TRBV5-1	CASSLAAVLNTGELFF	TGCGCCAGCAGCTTGGCTGCGGTCCTTAACACCGGGGAGCTGTTTTTT
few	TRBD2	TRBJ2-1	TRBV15	CATSRDLWAGGSYNEQFF	TGTGCCACCAGCAGAGATCTTTGGGCGGGGGGTTCCTACAATGAGCAGTTCTTC
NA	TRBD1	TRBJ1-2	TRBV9	CASSVGGDRGRYGYTF	TGTGCCAGCAGCGTCGGAGGAGACAGGGGCCGCTATGGCTACACCTTC
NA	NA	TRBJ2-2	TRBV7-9	CASSSSVVGTGELFF	TGTGCCAGCAGCTCCTCGGTTGTGGGAACCGGGGAGCTGTTTTTT
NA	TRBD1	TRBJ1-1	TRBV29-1	CSVYRQGRDNTEAFF	TGCAGCGTTTACCGACAGGGAAGGGACAACACTGAAGCTTTCTTT
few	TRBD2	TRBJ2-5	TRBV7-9	CASSLGLAPQETQYF	TGTGCCAGCAGCTTAGGACTAGCGCCACAAGAGACCCAGTACTTC
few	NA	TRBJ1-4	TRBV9	CASSVAPLRKKWGELFF	TGTGCCAGCAGCGTAGCCCCCCTCCGGAAGAAATGGGGAGAACTGTTTTTT
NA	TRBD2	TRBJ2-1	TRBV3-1	CACCWGLAGRVRDNEQFF	TGTGCCTGCTGTTGGGGACTAGCGGGAAGGGTACGCGACAATGAGCAGTTCTTC
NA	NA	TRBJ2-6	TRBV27	CASNAWTGANVLTF	TGTGCCAGCAATGCTTGGACTGGGGCCAACGTCCTGACTTTC
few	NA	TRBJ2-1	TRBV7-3	CASSFNYGEQFF	TGTGCCAGCAGCTTCAACTACGGTGAGCAGTTCTTC
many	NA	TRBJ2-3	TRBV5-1	CASSLEQAFSTDTQYF	TGCGCCAGCAGCTTGGAACAGGCATTTAGCACAGATACGCAGTATTTT
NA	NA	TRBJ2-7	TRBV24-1	CATSERGGYEQYF	TGTGCCACCAGTGAACGGGGAGGCTACGAGCAGTACTTC
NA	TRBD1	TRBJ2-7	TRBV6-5	CASSYSRGTGRSEQYF	TGTGCCAGCAGTTACTCGAGGGGGACAGGGAGGAGCGAGCAGTACTTC
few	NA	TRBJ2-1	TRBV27	CASSHDRLAYNEQFF	TGTGCCAGCAGCCACGACAGGTTAGCCTACAATGAGCAGTTCTTC
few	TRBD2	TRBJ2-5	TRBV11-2	CASSLDIHSGTSGRAMETQYF	TGTGCCAGCAGCTTAGATATCCACTCTGGGACTAGCGGGAGGGCAATGGAGACCCAGTACTTC
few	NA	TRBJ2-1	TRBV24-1	CATSGGPGLGEQFF	TGTGCCACCAGTGGGGGACCGGGACTGGGTGAGCAGTTCTTC
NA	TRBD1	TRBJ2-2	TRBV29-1	CSVEGLQGFGELFF	TGCAGCGTTGAAGGGTTACAGGGGTTCGGGGAGCTGTTTTTT
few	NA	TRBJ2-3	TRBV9	CASSLDSPSTDTQYF	TGTGCCAGCAGCTTGGACAGCCCTAGCACAGATACGCAGTATTTT
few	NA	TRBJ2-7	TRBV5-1	CASSLGGPGRNEQYF	TGCGCCAGCAGCCTAGGAGGGCCAGGGAGAAACGAGCAGTACTTC
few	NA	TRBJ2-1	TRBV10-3	CAISAYGSLNEQFF	TGTGCCATCAGTGCATACGGGAGTCTCAATGAGCAGTTCTTC
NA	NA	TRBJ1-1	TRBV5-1	CASSLALTGTNTEAFF	TGCGCCAGCAGCTTGGCCTTGACAGGAACGAACACTGAAGCTTTCTTT
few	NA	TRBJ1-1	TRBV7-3	CASSPGRLNTEAFF	TGTGCCAGCAGCCCCGGCAGGCTGAACACTGAAGCTTTCTTT
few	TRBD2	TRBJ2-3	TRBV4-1	CASSHLTSGRRDTQYF	TGCGCCAGCAGCCACTTGACTAGCGGGAGGCGAGATACGCAGTATTTT
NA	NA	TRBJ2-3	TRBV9	CASSVGLDSSTDTQYF	TGTGCCAGCAGCGTAGGGCTGGACAGTAGCACAGATACGCAGTATTTT